This is a list of T cell receptor beta chains from one sample in a study of blood T cell repertoires in COVID-19. The data were produced by immunoSEQ multiplex PCR, yet TCRdb's version contains in-frame clones alone and is incomplete. The data show about 220,000 clones, 86% seen once. Material for sequencing was PBMCs or T cells enriched from blood (not recorded which). Source of these receptors: a woman aged 40 to 50 with acute COVID-19. Each CDR3 is given with its conserved first and last residue. A D gene is named only where the DNA matches it firmly. A clone size is listed for some rows: how often the clone was seen (once, few, many), or a class if it is expanded.

d_call: .
j_call: TRBJ1-4
v_call: TRBV4-3
clone_size: .
cdr3_nt: TGCGCCAGCAGCCAGATTGGGGGCACGTCAGAAAAACTGTTTTTT
cdr3_aa: CASSQIGGTSEKLFF

d_call: .
j_call: TRBJ1-4
v_call: TRBV7-9
clone_size: .
cdr3_nt: TGTGCCAGCAGCCACTCGGGAATCAGAGCAACTAATGAAAAACTGTTTTTT
cdr3_aa: CASSHSGIRATNEKLFF

d_call: .
j_call: TRBJ2-3
v_call: TRBV6-2/TRBV6-3
clone_size: .
cdr3_nt: TGTGCCAGCAGTTACTACGGTGTCACAGATACGCAGTATTTT
cdr3_aa: CASSYYGVTDTQYF

d_call: .
j_call: TRBJ2-1
v_call: TRBV29-1
clone_size: .
cdr3_nt: TGCAGCGTTGAACCGACAGGAGGATACAATGAGCAGTTCTTC
cdr3_aa: CSVEPTGGYNEQFF

d_call: TRBD1
j_call: TRBJ1-1
v_call: TRBV5-5
clone_size: .
cdr3_nt: TGTGCCAGCAGCTTTACAGGGGCTCCTGGGACTGAAGCTTTCTTT
cdr3_aa: CASSFTGAPGTEAFF

d_call: .
j_call: TRBJ1-1
v_call: TRBV6-6
clone_size: .
cdr3_nt: TGTGCCAGCAGTTACTCGAACGGGAACACTGAAGCTTTCTTT
cdr3_aa: CASSYSNGNTEAFF

d_call: .
j_call: TRBJ1-6
v_call: TRBV12-3/TRBV12-4
clone_size: .
cdr3_nt: TGTGCCAGCAGTTTTTCTGATTCACCCCTCCACTTT
cdr3_aa: CASSFSDSPLHF

d_call: TRBD1
j_call: TRBJ2-7
v_call: TRBV6-2/TRBV6-3
clone_size: .
cdr3_nt: TGTGCCAGCAGCCCGCTCGCCGGGACAGGGACCTACGCGCAGTACTTC
cdr3_aa: CASSPLAGTGTYAQYF

d_call: .
j_call: TRBJ1-1
v_call: TRBV5-5
clone_size: .
cdr3_nt: TGTGCCAGCAGCCCAACGAGGGGGTTGGGCAACACTGAAGCTTTCTTT
cdr3_aa: CASSPTRGLGNTEAFF

d_call: .
j_call: TRBJ1-1
v_call: TRBV27
clone_size: .
cdr3_nt: TGTGCCAGCAGTCTCACTCGGGGATTGGGGATGAACACTGAAGCTTTCTTT
cdr3_aa: CASSLTRGLGMNTEAFF

d_call: TRBD2
j_call: TRBJ2-7
v_call: TRBV7-9
clone_size: .
cdr3_nt: TGTGCCAGCAGCTCAGGCTGGGGACTAGCGGGGACTAATCCCTACGAGCAGTACTTC
cdr3_aa: CASSSGWGLAGTNPYEQYF

d_call: .
j_call: TRBJ1-1
v_call: TRBV19
clone_size: few
cdr3_nt: TGTGCCAGTAGTGATAGAGGACTAACGGCTGAAGCTTTCTTT
cdr3_aa: CASSDRGLTAEAFF

d_call: TRBD1
j_call: TRBJ1-1
v_call: TRBV5-4
clone_size: .
cdr3_nt: TGTGCCAGCAGCCCGGTGGTGACAGGGCCGAACACTGAAGCTTTCTTT
cdr3_aa: CASSPVVTGPNTEAFF

d_call: TRBD1
j_call: TRBJ1-1
v_call: TRBV4-3
clone_size: .
cdr3_nt: TGCGCCAGCAGCCATCAGGGGGGCACTGAAGCTTTCTTT
cdr3_aa: CASSHQGGTEAFF

d_call: TRBD2
j_call: TRBJ2-1
v_call: TRBV10-3
clone_size: .
cdr3_nt: TGTGCCATCATGAAGGCTAGCGGAACCTACAATGAGCAGTTCTTC
cdr3_aa: CAIMKASGTYNEQFF

d_call: .
j_call: TRBJ1-6
v_call: TRBV10-3
clone_size: .
cdr3_nt: TGTGCCATCAGAGACAGAGAGGCCTATAATTCACCCCTCCACTTT
cdr3_aa: CAIRDREAYNSPLHF

d_call: .
j_call: TRBJ1-2
v_call: TRBV9
clone_size: .
cdr3_nt: TGTGCCAGCAGACCCGGGGGACTCACTGGCTACACCTTC
cdr3_aa: CASRPGGLTGYTF

d_call: .
j_call: TRBJ1-3
v_call: TRBV4-1
clone_size: once
cdr3_nt: TGCGCCAGCAGCCCACAGGGAAACACCATATATTTT
cdr3_aa: CASSPQGNTIYF

d_call: .
j_call: TRBJ2-1
v_call: TRBV14
clone_size: .
cdr3_nt: TGTGCCAGCAGCCCTAACCCCGTGAATGAGCAGTTCTTC
cdr3_aa: CASSPNPVNEQFF

d_call: .
j_call: TRBJ1-1
v_call: TRBV18
clone_size: .
cdr3_nt: TGTGCCAGCTCCTATCTGGGGCAGATGAACACTGAAGCTTTCTTT
cdr3_aa: CASSYLGQMNTEAFF

d_call: TRBD2
j_call: TRBJ2-1
v_call: TRBV11-3
clone_size: .
cdr3_nt: TGTGCCAGCAGCTTAGTATTTGGCGGGGGGGCCAATGAGCAGTTCTTC
cdr3_aa: CASSLVFGGGANEQFF

d_call: TRBD2
j_call: TRBJ2-1
v_call: TRBV27
clone_size: .
cdr3_nt: TGTGCCAGCAGTTTATCGTCCGCGGGGGGACGGCGAGGGCAGTTCTTC
cdr3_aa: CASSLSSAGGRRGQFF

d_call: .
j_call: TRBJ2-5
v_call: TRBV9
clone_size: .
cdr3_nt: TGTGCCAGCAGCGTAGGAGGGGGAAAGCAAGAGACCCAGTACTTC
cdr3_aa: CASSVGGGKQETQYF

d_call: TRBD2
j_call: TRBJ2-1
v_call: TRBV27
clone_size: .
cdr3_nt: TGTGCCAGCAGTTCAGGACTAGCCGGCTACAATGAGCAGTTCTTC
cdr3_aa: CASSSGLAGYNEQFF

d_call: .
j_call: TRBJ1-6
v_call: TRBV5-4
clone_size: .
cdr3_nt: TGTGCCAGCAACGCGGAGGCGGCGGATTCACCCCTCCACTTT
cdr3_aa: CASNAEAADSPLHF

d_call: .
j_call: TRBJ1-5
v_call: TRBV2
clone_size: .
cdr3_nt: TGTGCCAGCAGTGAACGCGCCTACAATCAGCCCCAGCATTTT
cdr3_aa: CASSERAYNQPQHF

d_call: .
j_call: TRBJ1-3
v_call: TRBV9
clone_size: .
cdr3_nt: TGTGCCAGCAGCGTAGGACAGTTCTCTGGAAACACCATATATTTT
cdr3_aa: CASSVGQFSGNTIYF

d_call: TRBD1
j_call: TRBJ1-1
v_call: TRBV15
clone_size: .
cdr3_nt: TGTGCCACCAGCAGTGCTCGGACAGGAGGCCAACGAGCTTTCTTT
cdr3_aa: CATSSARTGGQRAFF

d_call: .
j_call: TRBJ2-6
v_call: TRBV14
clone_size: .
cdr3_nt: TGTGCCAGCAGCCAAACAGGGTATGGGGCCAACGTCCTGACTTTC
cdr3_aa: CASSQTGYGANVLTF

d_call: .
j_call: TRBJ1-2
v_call: TRBV19
clone_size: .
cdr3_nt: TGTGCCAGTACCCCCGCTACAGCTAACTATGGCTACACCTTC
cdr3_aa: CASTPATANYGYTF

d_call: .
j_call: TRBJ2-5
v_call: TRBV15
clone_size: .
cdr3_nt: TGTGCCACCAGCAGAGCGGGAAGAGAGACCCAGTACTTC
cdr3_aa: CATSRAGRETQYF

d_call: .
j_call: TRBJ2-3
v_call: TRBV20-1
clone_size: .
cdr3_nt: TGCAGTGCTGGACTGCCGGATAGGCAGTATTTT
cdr3_aa: CSAGLPDRQYF

d_call: .
j_call: TRBJ2-7
v_call: TRBV18
clone_size: .
cdr3_nt: TGTGCCAGCTCACCCTCACAGGGCTACGAGCAGTACTTC
cdr3_aa: CASSPSQGYEQYF

d_call: .
j_call: TRBJ2-1
v_call: TRBV7-6
clone_size: .
cdr3_nt: TGTGCCAGCAGCGACGCCCAGGTGAGCTCCTACAATGAGCAGTTCTTC
cdr3_aa: CASSDAQVSSYNEQFF

d_call: TRBD2
j_call: TRBJ2-1
v_call: TRBV6-5
clone_size: .
cdr3_nt: TGTGCCAGTGGACTAGCGGGGATTTCCTACAATGAGCAGTTCTTC
cdr3_aa: CASGLAGISYNEQFF

d_call: TRBD1
j_call: TRBJ1-2
v_call: TRBV5-1
clone_size: .
cdr3_nt: TGCGCCAGCAGCTCGATGGACAGGACCTATGGCTACACCTTC
cdr3_aa: CASSSMDRTYGYTF

d_call: TRBD1
j_call: TRBJ1-4
v_call: TRBV30
clone_size: .
cdr3_nt: TGTGCCTGGAGTGCCGGGACAGGGGTCGGAAAACTGTTTTTT
cdr3_aa: CAWSAGTGVGKLFF